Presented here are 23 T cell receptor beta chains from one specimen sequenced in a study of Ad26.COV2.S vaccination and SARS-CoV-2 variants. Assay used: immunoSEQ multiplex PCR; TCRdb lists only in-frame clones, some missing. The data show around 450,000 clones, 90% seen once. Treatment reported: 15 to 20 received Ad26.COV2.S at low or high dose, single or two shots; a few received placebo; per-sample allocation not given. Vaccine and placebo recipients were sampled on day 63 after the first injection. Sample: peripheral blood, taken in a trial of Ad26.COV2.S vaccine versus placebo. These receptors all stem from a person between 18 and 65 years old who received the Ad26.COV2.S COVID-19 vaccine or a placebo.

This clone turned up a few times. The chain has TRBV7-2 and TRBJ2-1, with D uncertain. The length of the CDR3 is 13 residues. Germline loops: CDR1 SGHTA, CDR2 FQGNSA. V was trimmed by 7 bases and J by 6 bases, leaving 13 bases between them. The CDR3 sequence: CASTVYEGNEQFF. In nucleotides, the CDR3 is TGTGCCAGCACCGTTTACGAAGGCAATGAGCAGTTCTTC. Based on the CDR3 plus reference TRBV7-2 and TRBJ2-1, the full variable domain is GAGVSQSPSNKVTEKGKDVELRCDPISGHTALYWYRQSLGQGLEFLIYFQGNSAPDKSGLPSDRFSAERTGGSVSTLTIQRTQQEDSAVYLCASTVYEGNEQFFGPGTRLTVL.

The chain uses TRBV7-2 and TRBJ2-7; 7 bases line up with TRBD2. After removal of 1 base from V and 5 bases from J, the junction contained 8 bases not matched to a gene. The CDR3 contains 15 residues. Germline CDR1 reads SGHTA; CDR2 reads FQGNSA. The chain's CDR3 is CASSLGLSGRNEQYF. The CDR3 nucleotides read TGTGCCAGCAGCTTAGGACTATCCGGGAGGAACGAGCAGTACTTC.

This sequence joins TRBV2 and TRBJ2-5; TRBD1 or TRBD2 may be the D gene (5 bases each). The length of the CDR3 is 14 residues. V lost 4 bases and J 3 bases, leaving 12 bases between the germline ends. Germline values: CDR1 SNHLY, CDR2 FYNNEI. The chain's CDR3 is CASSGQPGEETQYF. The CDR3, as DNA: TGTGCCAGCAGTGGACAGCCCGGGGAAGAGACCCAGTACTTC.

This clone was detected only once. DNA for the CDR3: TGCAGCGTCCGGACAGGGATAAACACCGGGGAGCTGTTTTTT. Translated: CSVRTGINTGELFF. The V and J genes are TRBV29-1 and TRBJ2-2; 8 nucleotides line up with TRBD1. The CDR3 runs to 14 residues. With 6 bases clipped from V and 2 bases from J, the junction kept 5 bases outside the gene matches. CDR1 and CDR2 from the germline V gene are SQVTM and ANQGSEA.

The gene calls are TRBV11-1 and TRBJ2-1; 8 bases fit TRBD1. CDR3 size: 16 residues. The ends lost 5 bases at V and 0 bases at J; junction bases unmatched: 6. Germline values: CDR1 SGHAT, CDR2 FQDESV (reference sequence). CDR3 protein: CASSQGAESSYNEQFF. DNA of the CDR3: TGTGCCAGCAGCCAGGGGGCAGAGAGCTCCTACAATGAGCAGTTCTTC.

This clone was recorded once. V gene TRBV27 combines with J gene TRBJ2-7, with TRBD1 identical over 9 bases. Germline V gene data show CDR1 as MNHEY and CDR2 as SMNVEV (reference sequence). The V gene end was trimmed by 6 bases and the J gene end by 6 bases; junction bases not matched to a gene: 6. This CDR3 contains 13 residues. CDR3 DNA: TGTGCCAGCAGCCTTGGGGACAGGGTCGAGCAGTACTTC. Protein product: CASSLGDRVEQYF.

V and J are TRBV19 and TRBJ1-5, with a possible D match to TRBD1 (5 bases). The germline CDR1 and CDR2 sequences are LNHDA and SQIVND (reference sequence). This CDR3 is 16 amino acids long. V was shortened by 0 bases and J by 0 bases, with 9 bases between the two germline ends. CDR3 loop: CASSIETGPSNQPQHF. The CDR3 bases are TGTGCCAGTAGTATAGAAACAGGACCTAGCAATCAGCCCCAGCATTTT. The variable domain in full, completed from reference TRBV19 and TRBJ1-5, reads DGGITQSPKYLFRKEGQNVTLSCEQNLNHDAMYWYRQDPGQGLRLIYYSQIVNDFQKGDIAEGYSVSREKKESFPLTVTSAQKNPTAFYLCASSIETGPSNQPQHFGDGTRLSIL.

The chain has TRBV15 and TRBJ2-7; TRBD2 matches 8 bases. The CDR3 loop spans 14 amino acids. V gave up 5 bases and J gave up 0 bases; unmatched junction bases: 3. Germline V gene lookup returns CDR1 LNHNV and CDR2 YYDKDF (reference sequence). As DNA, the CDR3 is TGTGCCACCAGCCGCGGGGGGAGCTCCTACGAGCAGTACTTC. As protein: CATSRGGSSYEQYF.

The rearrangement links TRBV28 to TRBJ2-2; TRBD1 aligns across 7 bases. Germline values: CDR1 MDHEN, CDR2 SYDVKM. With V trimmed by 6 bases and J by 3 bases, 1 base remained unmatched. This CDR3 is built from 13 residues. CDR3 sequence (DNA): TGTGCCAGCAGGACAGGGTACACCGGGGAGCTGTTTTTT. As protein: CASRTGYTGELFF.

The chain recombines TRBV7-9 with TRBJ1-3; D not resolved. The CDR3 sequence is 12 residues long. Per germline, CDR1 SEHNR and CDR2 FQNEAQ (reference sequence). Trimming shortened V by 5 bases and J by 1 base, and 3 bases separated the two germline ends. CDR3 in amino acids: CASSVSGNTIYF. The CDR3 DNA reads TGTGCCAGCAGCGTATCTGGAAACACCATATATTTT.

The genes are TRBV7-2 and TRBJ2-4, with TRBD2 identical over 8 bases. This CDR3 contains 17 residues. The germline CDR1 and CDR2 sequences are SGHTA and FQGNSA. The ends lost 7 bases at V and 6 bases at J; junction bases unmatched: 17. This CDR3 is CASTPSRRSGRGNIQYF. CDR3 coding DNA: TGTGCCAGCACTCCATCGCGCCGAAGCGGGAGAGGAAACATTCAGTACTTC.

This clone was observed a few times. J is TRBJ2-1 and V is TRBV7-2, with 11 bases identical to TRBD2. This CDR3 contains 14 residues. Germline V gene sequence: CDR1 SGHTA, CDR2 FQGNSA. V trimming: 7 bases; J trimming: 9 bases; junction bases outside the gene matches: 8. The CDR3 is CASTTSGSKSEQFF. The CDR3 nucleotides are TGTGCCAGCACCACTAGCGGGAGTAAGAGTGAGCAGTTCTTC.

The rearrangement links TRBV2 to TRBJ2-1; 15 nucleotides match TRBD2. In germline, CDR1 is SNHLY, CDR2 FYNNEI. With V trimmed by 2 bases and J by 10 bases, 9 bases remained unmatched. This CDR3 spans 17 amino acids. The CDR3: CASSEPSPGLAGGEQFF. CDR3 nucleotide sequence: TGTGCCAGCAGTGAACCCTCCCCGGGACTAGCGGGGGGAGAGCAGTTCTTC.

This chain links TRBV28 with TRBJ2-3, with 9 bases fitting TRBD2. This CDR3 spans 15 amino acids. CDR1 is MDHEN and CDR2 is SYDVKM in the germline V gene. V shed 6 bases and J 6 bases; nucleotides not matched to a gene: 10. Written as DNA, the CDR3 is TGTGCCAGCAGGGGGGCGGGAGGGCCGGTGGATACGCAGTATTTT. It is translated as CASRGAGGPVDTQYF.

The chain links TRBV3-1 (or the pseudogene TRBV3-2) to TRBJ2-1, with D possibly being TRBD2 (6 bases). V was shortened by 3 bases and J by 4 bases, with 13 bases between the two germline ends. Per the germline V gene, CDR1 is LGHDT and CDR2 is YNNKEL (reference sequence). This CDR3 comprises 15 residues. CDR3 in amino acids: CASSHRDGLYNEQFF. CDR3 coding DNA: TGTGCCAGCAGCCACCGGGACGGACTATACAATGAGCAGTTCTTC.

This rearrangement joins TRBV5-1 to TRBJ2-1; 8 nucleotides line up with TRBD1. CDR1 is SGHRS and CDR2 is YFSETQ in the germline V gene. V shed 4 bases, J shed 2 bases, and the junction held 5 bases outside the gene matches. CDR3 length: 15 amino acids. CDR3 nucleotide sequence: TGCGCCAGCAGCAGAGGACAGGGAGCCTACAATGAGCAGTTCTTC. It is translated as CASSRGQGAYNEQFF.

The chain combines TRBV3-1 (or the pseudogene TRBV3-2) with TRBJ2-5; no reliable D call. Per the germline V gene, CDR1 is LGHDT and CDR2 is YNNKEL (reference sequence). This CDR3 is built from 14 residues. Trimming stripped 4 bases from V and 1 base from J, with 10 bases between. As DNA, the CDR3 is TGTGCCAGCAGCCGGTCCTGGGTCCAAGAGACCCAGTACTTC. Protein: CASSRSWVQETQYF.

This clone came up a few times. The CDR3 loop is CASSPRPAGEQYF. CDR3 in DNA: TGTGCCAGCAGCCCCCGACCAGCGGGCGAGCAGTACTTC. The chain employs TRBV7-2 and TRBJ2-7, with a weak D call TRBD2 (6 bases). The germline V gene encodes CDR1 SGHTA and CDR2 FQGNSA. Deletions cut 5 bases from V and 6 bases from J, with 14 bases between. The CDR3 is made up of 13 amino acids.

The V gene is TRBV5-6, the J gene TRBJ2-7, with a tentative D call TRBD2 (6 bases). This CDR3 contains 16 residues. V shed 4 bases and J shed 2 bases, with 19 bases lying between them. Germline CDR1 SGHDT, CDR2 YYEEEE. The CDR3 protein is CASSNLRDSLPYEQYF. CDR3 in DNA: TGTGCCAGCAGCAACCTCCGGGACTCCTTACCCTACGAGCAGTACTTC.

CDR3 in amino acids: CASSQDLRGSGGTDTQYF. The CDR3 nucleotides read TGCGCCAGCAGCCAAGATCTCCGCGGGAGTGGAGGCACAGATACGCAGTATTTT. The gene calls are TRBV4-1 and TRBJ2-3, with 7 bases fitting TRBD2. CDR1 and CDR2 from the germline V gene are MGHRA and YSYEKL. Trimming removed 0 bases from V and 1 base from J; junction bases left unmatched: 10. CDR3 length equals 18 residues.

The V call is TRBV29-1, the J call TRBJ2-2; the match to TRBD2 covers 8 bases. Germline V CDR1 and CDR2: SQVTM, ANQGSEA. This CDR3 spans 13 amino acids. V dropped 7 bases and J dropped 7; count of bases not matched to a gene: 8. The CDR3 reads CSARAGALGELFF. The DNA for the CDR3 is TGCAGCGCCCGAGCGGGAGCTCTCGGGGAGCTGTTTTTT.

CDR3 protein: CASLGTSGRWETQYF. Here the CDR3 DNA reads TGTGCCAGTCTCGGGACTAGCGGGAGGTGGGAGACCCAGTACTTC. V usage is TRBV28 and J usage is TRBJ2-5; TRBD2 aligns across 15 bases. Looked up from germline, CDR1 is MDHEN and CDR2 is SYDVKM. V lost 9 bases, J lost 5 bases, and 7 bases stayed unmatched. The CDR3 totals 15 residues.

CDR3: CASSLRQEKLFF. CDR3 DNA sequence: TGTGCCAGCAGCTTACGACAGGAAAAACTGTTTTTT. V is TRBV7-6 and J is TRBJ1-4; tentative D call: TRBD1 (5 bases). Germline lookup yields CDR1 SGHVS and CDR2 FNYEAQ. This CDR3 is 12 amino acids long. V was trimmed by 2 bases and J by 8 bases, leaving 6 bases between them.